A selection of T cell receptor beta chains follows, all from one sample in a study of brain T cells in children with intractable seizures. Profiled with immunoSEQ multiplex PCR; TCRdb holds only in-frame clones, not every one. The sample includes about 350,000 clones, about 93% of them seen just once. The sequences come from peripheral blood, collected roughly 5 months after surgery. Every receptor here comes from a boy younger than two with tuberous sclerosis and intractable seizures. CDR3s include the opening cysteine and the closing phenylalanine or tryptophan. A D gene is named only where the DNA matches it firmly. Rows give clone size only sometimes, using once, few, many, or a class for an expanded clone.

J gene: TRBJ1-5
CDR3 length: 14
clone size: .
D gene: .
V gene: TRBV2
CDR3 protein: CASSARGAIEPQHF
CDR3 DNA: TGTGCCAGCAGTGCCAGGGGCGCCATCGAGCCCCAGCATTTT

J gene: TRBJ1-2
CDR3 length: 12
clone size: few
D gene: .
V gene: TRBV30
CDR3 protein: CAWTGIFDGYTF
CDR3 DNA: TGTGCCTGGACAGGGATCTTTGATGGCTACACCTTC

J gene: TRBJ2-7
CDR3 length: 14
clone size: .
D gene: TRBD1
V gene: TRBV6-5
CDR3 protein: CASTRQGDVSEQYF
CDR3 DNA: TGTGCCAGCACCAGACAGGGCGATGTATCCGAGCAGTACTTC

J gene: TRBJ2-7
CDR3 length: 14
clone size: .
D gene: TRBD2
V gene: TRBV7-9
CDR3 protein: CASSPGHGRNEQYF
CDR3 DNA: TGTGCCAGCAGCCCCGGACACGGGAGGAACGAGCAGTACTTC

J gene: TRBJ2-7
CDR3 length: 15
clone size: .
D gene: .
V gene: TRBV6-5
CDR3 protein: CASREDSLGSYEQYF
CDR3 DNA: TGTGCCAGCAGGGAGGACTCGTTAGGCTCCTACGAGCAGTACTTC

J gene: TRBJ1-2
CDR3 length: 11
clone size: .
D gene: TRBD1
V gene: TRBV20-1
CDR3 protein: CSARQGHGYTF
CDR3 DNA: TGCAGTGCCCGACAGGGGCATGGCTACACCTTC

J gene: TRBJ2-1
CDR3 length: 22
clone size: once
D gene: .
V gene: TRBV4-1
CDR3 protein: CASSQDLYIRRFHRPIYNEQFF
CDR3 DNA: TGCGCCAGCAGCCAAGATTTATATATTAGGAGGTTTCACCGACCTATCTACAATGAGCAGTTCTTC

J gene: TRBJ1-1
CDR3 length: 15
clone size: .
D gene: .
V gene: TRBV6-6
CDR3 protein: CAINQFGGRGTEAFF
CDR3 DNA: TGTGCCATCAACCAATTCGGGGGGAGGGGAACTGAAGCTTTCTTT

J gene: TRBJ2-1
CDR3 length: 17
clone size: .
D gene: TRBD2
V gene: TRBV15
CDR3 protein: CATSRDGLAGGTGEQFF
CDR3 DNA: TGTGCCACCAGCAGAGATGGGCTAGCGGGGGGGACCGGTGAGCAGTTCTTC

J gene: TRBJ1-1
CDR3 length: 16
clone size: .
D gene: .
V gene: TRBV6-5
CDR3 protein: CASSYHSDTRSTEAFF
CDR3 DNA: TGTGCCAGCAGTTACCATTCGGACACACGGAGCACTGAAGCTTTCTTT

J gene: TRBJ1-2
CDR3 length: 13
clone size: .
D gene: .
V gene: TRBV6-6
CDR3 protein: CASSYEGERGYTF
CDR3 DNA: TGTGCCAGCAGTTATGAGGGTGAGCGGGGCTACACCTTC

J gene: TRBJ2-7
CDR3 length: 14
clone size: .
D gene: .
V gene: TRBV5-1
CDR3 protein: CASSLEGQSYEQYF
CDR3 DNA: TGCGCCAGCAGCTTGGAGGGTCAGTCCTACGAGCAGTACTTC

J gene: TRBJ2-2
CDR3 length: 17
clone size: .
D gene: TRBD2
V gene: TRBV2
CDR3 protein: CASRIQGLAGNTGELFF
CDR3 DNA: TGTGCCAGCAGGATCCAGGGACTAGCGGGGAACACCGGGGAGCTGTTTTTT

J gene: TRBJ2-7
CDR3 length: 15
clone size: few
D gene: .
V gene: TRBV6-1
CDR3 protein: CASSESSAYYYEQYF
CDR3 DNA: TGTGCCAGCAGTGAAAGTTCTGCGTACTACTACGAGCAGTACTTC

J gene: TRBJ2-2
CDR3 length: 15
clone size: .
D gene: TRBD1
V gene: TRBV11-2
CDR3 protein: CASSLGTGGTGELFF
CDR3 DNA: TGTGCCAGCAGCTTAGGGACAGGGGGCACCGGGGAGCTGTTTTTT

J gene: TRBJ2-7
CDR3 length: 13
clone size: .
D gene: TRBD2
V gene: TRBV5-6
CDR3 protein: CASSSGGDYEQYF
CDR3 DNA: TGTGCCAGCAGCAGCGGGGGGGACTACGAGCAGTACTTC

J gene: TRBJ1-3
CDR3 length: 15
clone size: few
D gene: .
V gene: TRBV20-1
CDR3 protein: CSASKGGNSGNTIYF
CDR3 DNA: TGCAGTGCTAGTAAGGGGGGCAACTCTGGAAACACCATATATTTT

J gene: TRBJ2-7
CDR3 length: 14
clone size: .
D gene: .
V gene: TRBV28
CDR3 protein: CASSNSGQAYEQYF
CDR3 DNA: TGTGCCAGCAGTAACAGCGGGCAAGCCTACGAGCAGTACTTC

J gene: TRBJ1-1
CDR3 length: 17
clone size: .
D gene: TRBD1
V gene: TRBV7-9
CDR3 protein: CASAELRTGDLNTEAFF
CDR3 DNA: TGTGCCAGCGCCGAGCTCCGGACAGGCGATTTGAACACTGAAGCTTTCTTT

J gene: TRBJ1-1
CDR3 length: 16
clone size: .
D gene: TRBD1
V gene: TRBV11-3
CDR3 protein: CASSSKGGGRFTEAFF
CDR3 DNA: TGTGCCAGCAGCTCGAAAGGGGGCGGACGGTTCACTGAAGCTTTCTTT

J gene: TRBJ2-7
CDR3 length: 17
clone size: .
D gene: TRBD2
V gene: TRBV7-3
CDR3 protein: CASNPWTSGGVGYEQYF
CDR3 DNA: TGTGCCAGCAACCCTTGGACTAGCGGGGGCGTGGGCTACGAGCAGTACTTC

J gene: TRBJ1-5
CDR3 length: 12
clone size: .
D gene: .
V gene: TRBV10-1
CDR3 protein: CASSESGQPQHF
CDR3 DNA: TGCGCCAGCAGTGAGTCGGGTCAGCCCCAGCATTTT

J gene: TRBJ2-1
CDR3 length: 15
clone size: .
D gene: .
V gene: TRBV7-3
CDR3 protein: CASSATLSSYNEQFF
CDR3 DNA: TGTGCCAGCAGCGCGACTCTCAGCTCCTACAATGAGCAGTTCTTC

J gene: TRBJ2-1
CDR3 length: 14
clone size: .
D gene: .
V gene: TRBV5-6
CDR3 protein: CASNLGLPINEQFF
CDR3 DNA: TGTGCCAGCAACCTCGGACTACCTATCAATGAGCAGTTCTTC

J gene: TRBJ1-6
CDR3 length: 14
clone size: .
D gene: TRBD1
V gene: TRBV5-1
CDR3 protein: CASSLGQANSPLHF
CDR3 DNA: TGCGCCAGCAGCTTAGGACAGGCTAATTCACCCCTCCACTTT

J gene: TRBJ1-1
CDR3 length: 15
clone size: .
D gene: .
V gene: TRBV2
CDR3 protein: CASSDSDSGYTEAFF
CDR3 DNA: TGTGCCAGCAGCGATTCGGACAGTGGGTACACTGAAGCTTTCTTT

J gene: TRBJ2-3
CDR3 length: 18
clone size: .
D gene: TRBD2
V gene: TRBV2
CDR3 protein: CASSEGLAGVAGTDTQYF
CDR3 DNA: TGTGCCAGCAGTGAAGGACTAGCGGGAGTAGCCGGCACAGATACGCAGTATTTT

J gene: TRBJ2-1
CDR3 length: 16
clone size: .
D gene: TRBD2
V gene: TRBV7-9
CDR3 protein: CASSSGTSGSTNEQFF
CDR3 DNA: TGTGCCAGCAGCTCGGGGACTAGCGGGAGTACCAATGAGCAGTTCTTC

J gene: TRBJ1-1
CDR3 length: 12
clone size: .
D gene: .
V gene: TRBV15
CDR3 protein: CATSRGGTEAFF
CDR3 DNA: TGTGCCACCAGCAGAGGAGGGACCGAAGCTTTCTTT

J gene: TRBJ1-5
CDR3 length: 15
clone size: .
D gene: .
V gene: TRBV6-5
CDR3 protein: CASSLGGGSNQPQHF
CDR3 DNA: TGTGCCAGCAGTCTCGGGGGGGGTAGCAATCAGCCCCAGCATTTT

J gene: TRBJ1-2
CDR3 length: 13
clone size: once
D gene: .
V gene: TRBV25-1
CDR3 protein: CASSETSYYGYTF
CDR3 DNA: TGTGCCAGCAGTGAAACCAGCTACTATGGCTACACCTTC

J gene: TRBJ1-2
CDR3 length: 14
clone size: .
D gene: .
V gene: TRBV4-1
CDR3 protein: CASSQVPLNYGYTF
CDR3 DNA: TGCGCCAGCAGCCAAGTTCCTCTTAACTATGGCTACACCTTC

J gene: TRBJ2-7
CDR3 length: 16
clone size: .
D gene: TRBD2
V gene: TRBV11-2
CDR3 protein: CASSPRTSGSLYEQYF
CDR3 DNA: TGTGCCAGCAGCCCCCGGACTAGCGGGAGTTTATACGAGCAGTACTTC

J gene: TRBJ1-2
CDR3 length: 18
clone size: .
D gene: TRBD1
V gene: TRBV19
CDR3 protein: CASSILLVTGDGNYGYTF
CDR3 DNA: TGTGCCAGTAGTATCCTCCTCGTGACAGGGGACGGGAACTATGGCTACACCTTC

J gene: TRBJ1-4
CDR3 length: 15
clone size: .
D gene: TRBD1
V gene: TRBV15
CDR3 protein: CATSREPGQPEKLFF
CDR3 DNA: TGTGCCACCAGCAGAGAACCGGGACAGCCGGAAAAACTGTTTTTT

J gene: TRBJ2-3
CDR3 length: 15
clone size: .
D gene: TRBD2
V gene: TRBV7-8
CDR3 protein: CASSSSGYSTDTQYF
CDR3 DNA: TGTGCCAGCAGCTCTAGCGGGTACAGCACAGATACGCAGTATTTT

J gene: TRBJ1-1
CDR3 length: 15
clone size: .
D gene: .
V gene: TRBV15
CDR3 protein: CATSRDDLMNTEAFF
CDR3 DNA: TGTGCCACCAGCAGAGACGACTTGATGAACACTGAAGCTTTCTTT